The TCR beta chain described here comes from a study of blood T cells in healthy people across ages. Concerning this clonotype: The antigen is unknown.

About 10 milliliters of peripheral blood were drawn from each donor into EDTA-treated tubes. Findings of the study overall: Since the PBMCs were unsorted, naive and antigen-experienced cells could not be conclusively compared. Per-million-T-cell TCR beta diversity fell roughly linearly with age.

It was with a sample-barcoded 5' primer and a J-beta primer mix that a second PCR of roughly 7 to 12 cycles was run. Unique molecular identifiers of 12 random nucleotides labeled each cDNA. A single record per CDR3 protein comes from TCRdb applying MiXCR to the 5' RACE reads. The sample holds about 580,000 distinct CDR3 sequences; about 45% are singletons and the top ten take 20% to 25%. Germline lookup yields CDR1 MNHEY and CDR2 SMNVEV (reference sequence). This CDR3 comprises 15 residues. V and J are TRBV27 and TRBJ2-5, with TRBD2 matching 7 bases. The J call may be faulty, since TRBJ2-7 better matches the DNA end. The sequence was collected from an elderly man in good health. The sequenced material came from blood. CDR3 sequence: CASSPQGAGTYEQYF. The CDR3 DNA follows: TGTGCCAGCAGTCCCCAGGGAGCGGGGACCTACGAGCAGTACTTC.